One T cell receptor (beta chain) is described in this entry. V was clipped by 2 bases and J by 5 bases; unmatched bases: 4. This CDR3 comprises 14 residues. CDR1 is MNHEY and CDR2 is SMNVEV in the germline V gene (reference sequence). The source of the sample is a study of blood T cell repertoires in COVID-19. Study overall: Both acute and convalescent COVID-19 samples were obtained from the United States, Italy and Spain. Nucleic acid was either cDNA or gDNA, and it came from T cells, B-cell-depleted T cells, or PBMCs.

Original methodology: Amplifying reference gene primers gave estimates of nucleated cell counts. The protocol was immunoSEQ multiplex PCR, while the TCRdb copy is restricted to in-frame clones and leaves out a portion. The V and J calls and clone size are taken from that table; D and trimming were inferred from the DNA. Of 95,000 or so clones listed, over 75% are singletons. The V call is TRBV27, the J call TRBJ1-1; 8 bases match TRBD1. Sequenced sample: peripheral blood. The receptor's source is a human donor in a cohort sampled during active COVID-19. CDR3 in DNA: TGTGCCAGCAGTTTAACAGGGGGTCGGACTGAAGCTTTCTTT. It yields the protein CASSLTGGRTEAFF.